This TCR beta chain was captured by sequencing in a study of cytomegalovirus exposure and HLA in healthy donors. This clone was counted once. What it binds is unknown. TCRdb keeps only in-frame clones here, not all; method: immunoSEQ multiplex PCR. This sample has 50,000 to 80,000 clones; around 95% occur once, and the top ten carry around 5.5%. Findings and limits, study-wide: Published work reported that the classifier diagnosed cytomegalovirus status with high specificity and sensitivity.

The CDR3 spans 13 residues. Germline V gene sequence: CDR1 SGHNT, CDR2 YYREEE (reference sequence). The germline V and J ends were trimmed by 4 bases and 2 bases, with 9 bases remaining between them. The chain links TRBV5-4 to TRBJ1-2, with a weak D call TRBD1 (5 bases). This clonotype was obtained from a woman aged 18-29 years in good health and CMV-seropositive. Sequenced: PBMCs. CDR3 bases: TGTGCCAGCAGCACCGACAGAAACTATGGCTACACCTTC. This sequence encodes CASSTDRNYGYTF. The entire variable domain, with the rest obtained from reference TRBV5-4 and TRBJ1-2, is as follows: ETGVTQSPTHLIKTRGQQVTLRCSSQSGHNTVSWYQQALGQGPQFIFQYYREEENGRGNFPPRFSGLQFPNYSSELNVNALELDDSALYLCASSTDRNYGYTFGSGTRLTVV.